This T cell receptor (beta chain) was profiled in a study of CD8+ T cells in alopecia areata. Study-level information: Administration of oral tofacitinib to treated patients was at 5 to 10 mg twice daily. Study-wide results and caveats: Affected scalp, especially in alopecia totalis/universalis, had a higher clonality than normal scalp did.

The CDR3 has 17 amino acids. Per the germline V gene, CDR1 is LGHNA and CDR2 is YNFKEQ. J lost 2 bases, V lost 0 bases, and 8 bases had no gene match. Following RNA extraction, reverse transcription yielded cDNA that acted as the sequencing template. The method was immunoSEQ multiplex PCR; TCRdb's version includes in-frame clones alone and lacks a portion of them. The sample has 150,000 to 200,000 clones, 50% to 60% seen once. Those with alopecia areata gave lesional scalp punch biopsies and peripheral blood. With respect to this clone: No antigen is known for it.

The TCR originated in a human donor with alopecia areata. The J gene is TRBJ2-3, the V gene TRBV4-2, with 7 bases fitting TRBD2. This specimen consisted of CD4+ T cells sorted from blood, obtained at week 0. The CDR3 sequence is CASSQEDSSGYTDTQYF. CDR3 coding DNA: TGTGCCAGCAGCCAAGAAGATTCTAGCGGATACACAGATACGCAGTATTTT.